This TCR beta chain was sequenced for a study of OX40 agonist ivuxolimab in advanced cancers. Study findings and constraints: Expanded clones were, on average, more numerous in CD8+ T cells than in CD4+.

A word on this clone: Its antigen is not identified.

Germline V gene lookup returns CDR1 KGHSH and CDR2 LQKENI. V gave up 3 bases and J gave up 2 bases, with 5 bases separating them. CDR3 size: 12 residues. Individuals having autoimmune disease history or systemic immunosuppression were not enrolled. Sequencing used immunoSEQ multiplex PCR; TCRdb keeps in-frame clones, though not all of them. This table has tens of thousands of clones, more than 80% appearing once. The chain is built from TRBV18 and TRBJ2-7; D gene unclear. This material consisted of CD4+ or CD8+ T cells sorted from blood, taken in a trial of the OX40 agonist ivuxolimab. The TCR was taken from an adult with an advanced solid tumor such as melanoma, head and neck, liver or kidney cancer. The CDR3 DNA sequence: TGTGCCAGCTCACCGGCCACCTACGAGCAGTACTTC. Translated, it gives CASSPATYEQYF. Based on the CDR3 plus reference TRBV18 and TRBJ2-7, the full variable domain is NAGVMQNPRHLVRRRGQEARLRCSPMKGHSHVYWYRQLPEEGLKFMVYLQKENIIDESGMPKERFSAEFPKEGPSILRIQQVVRGDSAAYFCASSPATYEQYFGPGTRLTVT.